Below, 18 T cell receptor beta chains from the same sample are listed, as sequenced in a study of cytomegalovirus exposure and HLA in healthy donors. A multiplex PCR was run with 60 Vbeta primers and 13 Jbeta primers. Libraries were prepared by immunoSEQ multiplex PCR; TCRdb keeps only in-frame clonotypes and omits some of them. The sample lists 200,000 to 250,000 clones, 75% occurring once. The sequencing sample was made of PBMCs. The receptors originated from a woman in her 30s in good health and CMV-seronegative.

The chain has TRBV5-1 and TRBJ2-3, with 12 bases fitting TRBD2. The CDR3 sequence is 16 residues long. Germline V gives CDR1 SGHRS, CDR2 YFSETQ. V shed 4 bases, J shed 2 bases, and the junction held 5 bases outside the gene matches. This CDR3 is CASSRRTSGTTDTQYF. The CDR3 nucleotides read TGCGCCAGCAGCCGTAGGACTAGCGGGACCACAGATACGCAGTATTTT.

This chain connects TRBV6-5 to TRBJ1-1; perhaps TRBD1 as D (5 bases). Germline V gene sequence: CDR1 MNHEY, CDR2 SVGAGI. V lost 5 bases to trimming and J lost 5 bases, with 15 bases between them. The CDR3 runs to 14 residues. CDR3 in DNA: TGTGCCAGCAGTACCCGGGGGGGTTGGACTGAAGCTTTCTTT. This codes for CASSTRGGWTEAFF.

V is TRBV5-1 and J is TRBJ2-2; possibly TRBD2 for D (7 bases). With 0 bases removed from V and 5 bases from J, the gap between germline ends came to 14 bases. The germline V gene has CDR1 SGHRS and CDR2 YFSETQ. The CDR3 extends over 16 amino acids. CDR3 region: CASSLAIGGPTGELFF. DNA for the CDR3: TGCGCCAGCAGCTTGGCTATCGGGGGGCCGACCGGGGAGCTGTTTTTT.

The rearrangement joins TRBV6-1 to TRBJ2-3, with D tentatively TRBD2 (6 bases). The germline V gene has CDR1 MNHNS and CDR2 SASEGT. The germline V and J ends were trimmed by 6 bases and 0 bases, with 10 bases remaining between them. The CDR3 extends over 14 amino acids. The DNA for the CDR3 is TGTGCCAGCAGGAGGGACTTAAGCACAGATACGCAGTATTTT. As protein: CASRRDLSTDTQYF.

The chain employs TRBV11-1 and TRBJ2-5; D might be TRBD2 (5 bases). This CDR3 comprises 17 residues. V lost 3 bases and J lost 1, with 18 bases in between. Per germline, CDR1 SGHAT and CDR2 FQDESV (reference sequence). The chain's CDR3 is CASSFLGRTDSQETQYF. In nucleotides, the CDR3 is TGTGCCAGCAGCTTTCTCGGACGGACTGACTCCCAAGAGACCCAGTACTTC.

On this clone itself: The junction does not match germline at one end; this may be a read error. V usage is TRBV7-2 and J usage is TRBJ1-2; unclear D gene. The germline gives CDR1 SGHTA, CDR2 FQGNSA. The CDR3 sequence is 14 residues long. CDR3 protein: CASSLGQNNYGYIF. As DNA, the CDR3 is TGTGCCAGCAGTTTAGGTCAAAACAACTATGGCTACATCTTC.

The rearrangement uses TRBV13 and TRBJ2-6; TRBD1 matches at 8 bases. With 4 bases clipped from V and 1 base from J, the junction kept 12 bases outside the gene matches. Germline V lookup: CDR1 PRHDT, CDR2 FYEKMQ (reference sequence). This CDR3 has 19 amino acids. For the CDR3, the DNA is TGTGCCAGCAGCTCAACCGGACAGGGCAGCTTTTCTGGGGCCAACGTCCTGACTTTC. Translating gives CASSSTGQGSFSGANVLTF.

A few counts support this clone. The J gene is TRBJ1-1, the V gene TRBV29-1; D gene ambiguous. The CDR3 totals 13 residues. V was clipped by 6 bases and J by 3 bases, with 14 bases between them. Germline V gene lookup returns CDR1 SQVTM and CDR2 ANQGSEA. CDR3 DNA sequence: TGCAGCGTCCGGACGGAGGGCGACACTGAAGCTTTCTTT. This encodes CSVRTEGDTEAFF.

The chain uses TRBV15 and TRBJ1-2; no firm D call. Germline CDR1 is LNHNV and CDR2 is YYDKDF (reference sequence). The CDR3 has 13 amino acids. Trimming took 0 bases from V and 3 from J, leaving 5 bases between them. The CDR3 sequence: CATSRDNYYGYTF. The CDR3 DNA is TGTGCCACCAGCAGAGACAATTACTATGGCTACACCTTC.

This chain's CDR3 is CASSQGGGQGNYEQYF. CDR3 nucleotide sequence: TGCGCCAGCAGCCAAGGGGGTGGACAGGGGAACTACGAGCAGTACTTC. The genes are TRBV4-3 and TRBJ2-7, with 9 nucleotides matching TRBD1. The junction had 7 bases not matched to a gene; V was cut back by 1 base and J by 3 bases. Germline V gene sequence: CDR1 LGHNA, CDR2 YSLEER. The CDR3 length is 16 residues.

This clone was observed a few times. The chain couples TRBV7-3 to TRBJ1-4, with TRBD1 matching 7 bases. J gave up 3 bases and V 2 bases, and 3 bases lay outside the gene matches. Per germline, CDR1 SGHTA and CDR2 FQGTGA. This CDR3 is built from 15 residues. This chain's CDR3 is CASSLRGQPNEKLFF. Written as DNA, the CDR3 is TGTGCCAGCAGCTTACGGGGACAGCCTAATGAAAAACTGTTTTTT.

CDR3 amino acids: CASSEVTGSYGYTF. In DNA form, the CDR3 reads TGTGCCAGCAGTGAGGTGACAGGGAGTTATGGCTACACCTTC. The chain links TRBV6-1 to TRBJ1-2; 7 bases are a match to TRBD1. CDR3 length equals 14 residues. Germline loops: CDR1 MNHNS, CDR2 SASEGT. V was pared by 3 bases and J by 5 bases, with 6 bases of the junction left unmatched.

The chain carries TRBV2 and TRBJ2-7; TRBD2 matches at 7 bases. The CDR3 is 16 residues long. In germline, CDR1 is SNHLY, CDR2 FYNNEI. V lost 7 bases to trimming and J lost 2 bases; unmatched junction nucleotides: 14. The DNA of the CDR3 is TGTGCCAGCATGGGTTGGGGGGGGACGGAAACCTACGAGCAGTACTTC. It codes for CASMGWGGTETYEQYF.

The chain combines TRBV7-9 with TRBJ1-2, with D hard to call. The germline V gene encodes CDR1 SEHNR and CDR2 FQNEAQ (reference sequence). This CDR3 is 12 amino acids long. Trimming stripped 2 bases from V and 7 bases from J, with 8 bases between. The CDR3 sequence: CASSLLSGGYTF. DNA for the CDR3: TGTGCCAGCAGCTTATTATCAGGTGGCTACACCTTC.

This clone was counted once. V usage is TRBV28 and J usage is TRBJ1-3; D is possibly TRBD1 (5 bases). Between the trimmed V and J ends, which lost 3 bases and 4 bases, there was a span of 10 bases. This CDR3 contains 14 residues. Germline CDR1 is MDHEN and CDR2 is SYDVKM. CDR3 in DNA: TGTGCCAGCAGTTTGAGCCAGGGCGGAAACACCATATATTTT. This gives the protein CASSLSQGGNTIYF.

J is TRBJ2-5 and V is TRBV27, with 12 positions matching TRBD1. The V gene's germline CDR1 is MNHEY and CDR2 SMNVEV (reference sequence). The CDR3 contains 13 residues. J gave up 6 bases and V 10 bases, and 6 bases lay outside the gene matches. CDR3 protein: CATTGTGGKTQYF. DNA for the CDR3: TGTGCCACCACCGGGACAGGGGGCAAGACCCAGTACTTC.

As to this clone: The same CDR3 is also encoded by other DNA sequences in this sample. The V and J genes are TRBV5-4 and TRBJ2-7; 10 nucleotides agree with TRBD2. V shed 0 bases, J shed 2 bases, and the junction held 2 bases outside the gene matches. In germline, CDR1 is SGHNT, CDR2 YYREEE (reference sequence). This CDR3 comprises 15 residues. CDR3 sequence (DNA): TGTGCCAGCAGCTTGGGGCTAGCGGGAGCCTACGAGCAGTACTTC. It yields the protein CASSLGLAGAYEQYF.

The rearrangement joins TRBV9 to TRBJ2-3; 12 bases fit TRBD2. Unmatched junction bases numbered 6, after V lost 4 bases and J lost 0 bases. This CDR3 has 17 residues. From germline, CDR1 is SGDLS and CDR2 YYNGEE. CDR3: CASSPRLAGASTDTQYF. As DNA, the CDR3 is TGTGCCAGCAGCCCCCGACTAGCGGGGGCGAGCACAGATACGCAGTATTTT.